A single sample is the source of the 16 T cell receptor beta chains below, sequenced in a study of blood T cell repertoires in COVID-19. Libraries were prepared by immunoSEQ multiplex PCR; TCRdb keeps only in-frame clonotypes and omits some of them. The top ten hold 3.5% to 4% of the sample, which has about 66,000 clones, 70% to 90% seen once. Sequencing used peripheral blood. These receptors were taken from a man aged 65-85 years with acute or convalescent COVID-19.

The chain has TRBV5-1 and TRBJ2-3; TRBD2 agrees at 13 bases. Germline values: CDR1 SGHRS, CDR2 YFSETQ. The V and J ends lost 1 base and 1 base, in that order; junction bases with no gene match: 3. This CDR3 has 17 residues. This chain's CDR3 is CASSLPGLAGGTDTQYF. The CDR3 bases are TGCGCCAGCAGCTTGCCCGGACTAGCGGGGGGCACAGATACGCAGTATTTT.

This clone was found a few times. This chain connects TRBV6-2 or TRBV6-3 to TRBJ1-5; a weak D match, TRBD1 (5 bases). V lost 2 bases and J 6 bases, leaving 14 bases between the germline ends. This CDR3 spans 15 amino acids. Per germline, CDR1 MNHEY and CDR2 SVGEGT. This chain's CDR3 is CASSYGALSLQPQHF. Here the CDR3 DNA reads TGTGCCAGCAGTTACGGGGCACTATCGCTTCAGCCCCAGCATTTT.

In nucleotides, the CDR3 is TGTGCCACCAGCAGAGGAAGGGCAGGGGCCGTGGAGACCCAGTACTTC. Its translation is CATSRGRAGAVETQYF. This chain joins TRBV15 and TRBJ2-5; weak D call: TRBD1 (6 bases). This CDR3 region has 16 residues. Trimming removed 1 base at V and 5 bases at J, with 17 bases between. Germline V gene sequence: CDR1 LNHNV, CDR2 YYDKDF (reference sequence).

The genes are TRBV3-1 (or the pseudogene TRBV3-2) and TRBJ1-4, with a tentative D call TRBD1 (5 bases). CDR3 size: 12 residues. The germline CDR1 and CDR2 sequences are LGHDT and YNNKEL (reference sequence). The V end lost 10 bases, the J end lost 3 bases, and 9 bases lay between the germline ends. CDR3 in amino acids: CATRGSNEKLFF. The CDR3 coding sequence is TGTGCCACAAGGGGTTCTAATGAAAAACTGTTTTTT.

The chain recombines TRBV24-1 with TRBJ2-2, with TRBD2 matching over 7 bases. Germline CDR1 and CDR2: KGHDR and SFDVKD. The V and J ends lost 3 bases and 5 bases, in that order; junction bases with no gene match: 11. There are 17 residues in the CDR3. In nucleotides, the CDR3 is TGTGCCACCAGTGATCCCCGCACCGGACTAGGAACCGGGGAGCTGTTTTTT. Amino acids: CATSDPRTGLGTGELFF.

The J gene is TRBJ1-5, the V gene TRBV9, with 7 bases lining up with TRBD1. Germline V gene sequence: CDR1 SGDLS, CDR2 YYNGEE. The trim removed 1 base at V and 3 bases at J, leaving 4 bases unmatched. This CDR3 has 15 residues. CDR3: CASSVRGQPNQPQHF. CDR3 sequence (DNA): TGTGCCAGCAGCGTAAGGGGACAGCCCAATCAGCCCCAGCATTTT.

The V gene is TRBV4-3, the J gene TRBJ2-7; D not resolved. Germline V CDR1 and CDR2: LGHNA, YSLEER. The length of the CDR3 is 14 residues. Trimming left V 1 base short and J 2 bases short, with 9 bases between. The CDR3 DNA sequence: TGCGCCAGCAGCCAAGGTCGCGGTACCTACGAGCAGTACTTC. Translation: CASSQGRGTYEQYF.

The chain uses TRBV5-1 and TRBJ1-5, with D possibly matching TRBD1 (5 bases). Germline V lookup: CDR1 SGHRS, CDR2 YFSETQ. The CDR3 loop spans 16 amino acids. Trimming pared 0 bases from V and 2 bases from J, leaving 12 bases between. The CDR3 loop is CASSLAPGGGNQPQHF. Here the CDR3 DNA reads TGCGCCAGCAGCTTGGCCCCGGGGGGAGGCAATCAGCCCCAGCATTTT.

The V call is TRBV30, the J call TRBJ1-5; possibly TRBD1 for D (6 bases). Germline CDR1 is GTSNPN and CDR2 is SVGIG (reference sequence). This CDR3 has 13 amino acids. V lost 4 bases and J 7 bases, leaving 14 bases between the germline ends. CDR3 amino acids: CAWKGDGGQPQHF. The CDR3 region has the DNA TGTGCCTGGAAGGGGGACGGTGGGCAGCCCCAGCATTTT.

The CDR3 nucleotides read TGTGCCAGCAGCTTAGGGGGGGGCCGAGCAGATACGCAGTATTTT. Translated: CASSLGGGRADTQYF. V gene TRBV11-3 combines with J gene TRBJ2-3; D perhaps matches TRBD2 (7 bases). Trimming removed 1 base at V and 4 bases at J, with 12 bases between. From germline, CDR1 is SGHNT and CDR2 YENEEA. The CDR3 loop spans 15 amino acids.

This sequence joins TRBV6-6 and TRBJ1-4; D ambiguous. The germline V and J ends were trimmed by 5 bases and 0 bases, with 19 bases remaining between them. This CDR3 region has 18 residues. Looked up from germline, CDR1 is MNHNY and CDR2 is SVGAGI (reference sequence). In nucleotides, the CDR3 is TGTGCCAGCAGTCCCACTCGGTCAGCGCTTGCAACTAATGAAAAACTGTTTTTT. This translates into CASSPTRSALATNEKLFF.

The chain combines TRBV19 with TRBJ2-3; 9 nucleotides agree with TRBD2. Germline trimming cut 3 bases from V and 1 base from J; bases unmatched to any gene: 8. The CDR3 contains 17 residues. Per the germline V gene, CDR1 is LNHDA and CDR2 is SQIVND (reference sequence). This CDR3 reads CASSIKRGALRTDTQYF. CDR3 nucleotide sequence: TGTGCCAGTAGTATCAAGCGGGGGGCTTTACGCACAGATACGCAGTATTTT.

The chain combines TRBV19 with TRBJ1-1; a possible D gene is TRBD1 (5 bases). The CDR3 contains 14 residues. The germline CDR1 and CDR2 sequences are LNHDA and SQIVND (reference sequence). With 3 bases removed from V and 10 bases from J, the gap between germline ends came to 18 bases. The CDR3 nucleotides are TGTGCCAGTAGTATCCTAGGGGTCCCCCGGGTAGCTTTCTTT. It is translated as CASSILGVPRVAFF.

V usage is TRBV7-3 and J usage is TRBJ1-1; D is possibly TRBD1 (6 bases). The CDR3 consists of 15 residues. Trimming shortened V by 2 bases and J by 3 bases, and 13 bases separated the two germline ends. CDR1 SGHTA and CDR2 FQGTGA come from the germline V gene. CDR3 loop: CASSLGYRDDTEAFF. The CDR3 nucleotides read TGTGCCAGCAGCTTAGGCTACAGGGATGACACTGAAGCTTTCTTT.

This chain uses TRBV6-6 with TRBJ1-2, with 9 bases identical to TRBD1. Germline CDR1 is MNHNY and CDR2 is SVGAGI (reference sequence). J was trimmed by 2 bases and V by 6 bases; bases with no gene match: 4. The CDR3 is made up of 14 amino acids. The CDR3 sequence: CASSLQGANYGYTF. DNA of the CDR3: TGTGCCAGCAGCCTACAGGGGGCGAACTATGGCTACACCTTC.

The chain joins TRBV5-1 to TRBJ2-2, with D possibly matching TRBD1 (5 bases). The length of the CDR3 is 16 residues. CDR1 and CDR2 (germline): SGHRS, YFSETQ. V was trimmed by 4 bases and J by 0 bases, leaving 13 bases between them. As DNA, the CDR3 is TGCGCCAGCAGCCCCGAACAGGTCACGAACACCGGGGAGCTGTTTTTT. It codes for CASSPEQVTNTGELFF.